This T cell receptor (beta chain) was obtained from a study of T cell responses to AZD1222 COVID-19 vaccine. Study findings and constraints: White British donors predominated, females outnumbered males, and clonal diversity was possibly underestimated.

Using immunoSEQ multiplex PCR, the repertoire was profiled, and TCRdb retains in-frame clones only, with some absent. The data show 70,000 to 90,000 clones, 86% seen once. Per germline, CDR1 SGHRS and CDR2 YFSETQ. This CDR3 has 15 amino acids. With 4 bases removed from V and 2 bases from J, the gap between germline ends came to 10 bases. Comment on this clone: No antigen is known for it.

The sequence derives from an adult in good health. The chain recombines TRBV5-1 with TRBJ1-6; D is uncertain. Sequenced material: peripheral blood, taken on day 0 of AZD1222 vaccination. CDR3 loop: CASSQRETYNSPLHF. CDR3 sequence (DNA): TGCGCCAGCAGCCAGAGAGAGACCTATAATTCACCCCTCCACTTT.